This entry lists 16 T cell receptor beta chains sequenced from one sample in a study of regulatory T cells in long-lasting Graves disease. The time point: newly diagnosed GD, antithyroid drugs for less than 3 months. Construction of the TCR library relied on RNA isolated from PBMCs. Relying on iRepertoire HTBI primers and Arm-PCR of CDR3 regions, the team built TCR beta libraries. TCRdb redid the calling of the multiplex PCR reads with MiXCR, one entry per CDR3 protein. Of under 300,000 distinct CDR3 sequences listed, 18% are singletons. A further study also used this sample, focusing on T cells in Graves' hyperthyroidism and ophthalmopathy.

Here the sequenced sample was peripheral blood mononuclear cells (PBMCs), taken at new diagnosis, from a patient treated with antithyroid drugs. These receptors were obtained from a woman between 25 and 40 years old with Graves disease.

This clonotype was counted at least ten times. This chain joins TRBV20-1 and TRBJ2-2; D gene ambiguous. The germline V gene has CDR1 DFQATT and CDR2 SNEGSKA (reference sequence). The CDR3 contains 11 residues. Trimming shortened V by 5 bases and J by 7 bases, and 8 bases separated the two germline ends. CDR3 sequence: CSAWVNGELFF. CDR3 nucleotide sequence: TGCAGTGCTTGGGTTAACGGGGAGCTGTTTTTT.

In this sample, this clonotype turned up many times. The chain uses TRBV7-2 and TRBJ2-5; D unclear. V shed 5 bases and J shed 7 bases, with 17 bases lying between them. Germline V gives CDR1 SGHTA, CDR2 FQGNSA. This CDR3 spans 14 amino acids. CDR3 DNA sequence: TGTGCCAGCAGCCCAAACGTAGGGTCGGGGACCCAGTACTTC. Translating it yields CASSPNVGSGTQYF.

The chain recombines TRBV29-1 with TRBJ1-1, with D perhaps matching TRBD1 (6 bases). From germline, CDR1 is SQVTM and CDR2 ANQGSEA. The CDR3 has 13 amino acids. CDR3 residues: CSANRDQWTEAFF. CDR3 in DNA: TGCAGTGCAAACAGGGATCAGTGGACTGAAGCTTTCTTT.

This clonotype was recorded at least ten times. This chain uses TRBV20-1 with TRBJ2-2, with D perhaps being TRBD1 or TRBD2 (5 bases each). Trimming removed 5 bases from V and 3 bases from J, with 16 bases in between. CDR3 size: 15 residues. CDR1 DFQATT and CDR2 SNEGSKA come from the germline V gene (reference sequence). The DNA of the CDR3 is TGCAGTGCTTTGCCCGGGACCTTCGACACCGGGGAGCTGTTTTTT. Translation gives CSALPGTFDTGELFF.

This clonotype appeared a single time. With only one base between it and a far larger clone, this is likely a read error. A read error is likely, as this CDR3 ends without the conserved phenylalanine or tryptophan. The V gene is TRBV7-9, the J gene TRBJ2-1, with TRBD2 identical over 15 bases. The DNA end is a closer match to TRBJ2-5, so the J assignment may be wrong. CDR1 is SEHNR, CDR2 FQNEAQ, per germline (reference sequence). The CDR3 has 19 residues. As DNA, the CDR3 is TGTGCCAGCAGTTACGGGCGGGGACTAGCGGGGGGAATTCAAGAGACCCAGTACGTC. Protein sequence: CASSYGRGLAGGIQETQYV.

This clonotype was detected many times. The rearrangement links TRBV6-1 to TRBJ1-2, with D possibly matching TRBD1 (5 bases). This CDR3 spans 15 amino acids. V lost 6 bases to trimming and J lost 1 base, with 15 bases between them. Germline CDR1 is MNHNS and CDR2 is SASEGT. The DNA of the CDR3 is TGTGCCAGCAGGGTTGGACACATCATTAACTATGGCTACACCTTC. Its translation is CASRVGHIINYGYTF.

A word on this clonotype: Being one base from a much bigger clone, this may be a read error. V usage is TRBV5-6 and J usage is TRBJ1-1; unclear D gene. Germline lookup yields CDR1 SGHDT and CDR2 YYEEEE. The CDR3 runs to 13 residues. With 2 bases removed from V and 1 base from J, the gap between germline ends came to 6 bases. The DNA for the CDR3 is TGTGCCAGCAGCTTTATCGAGAACACTGAAGCTTTCTTT. Protein: CASSFIENTEAFF.

This clonotype was recorded at least ten times. This chain links TRBV30 with TRBJ1-1; possible D gene TRBD1, 5 bases. The CDR3 extends over 14 amino acids. Trimming took 5 bases from V and 1 from J, leaving 14 bases between them. Germline V gene lookup returns CDR1 GTSNPN and CDR2 SVGIG (reference sequence). CDR3 bases: TGTGCCTGGGGTACCGGGACGCAGAACACTGAAGCTTTCTTT. Translated: CAWGTGTQNTEAFF.

There are many counts of this clonotype. The chain has TRBV7-2 and TRBJ2-3; 12 nucleotides line up with TRBD2. The V gene end was trimmed by 6 bases and the J gene end by 2 bases; junction bases not matched to a gene: 9. The CDR3 has 17 residues. Germline V gene lookup returns CDR1 SGHTA and CDR2 FQGNSA. Here the CDR3 reads CASRRTSGEMFTDTQYF. Written as DNA, the CDR3 is TGTGCCAGCAGACGGACTAGCGGGGAGATGTTCACAGATACGCAGTATTTT.

CDR3 nucleotide sequence: TGTGCCAGCAGCCAAGGACACAACCTTGGAAACACCATATATTTT. The encoded protein is CASSQGHNLGNTIYF. This sequence joins TRBV4-2 and TRBJ1-3; D is unclear. The V end was cut by 1 base, the J end by 3 bases, with 10 bases between. The CDR3 loop spans 15 amino acids. Germline assignment: CDR1 LGHNA and CDR2 YNFKEQ.

In its sample, this clonotype was seen many times. This chain uses TRBV7-8 with TRBJ1-3, with 11 nucleotides matching TRBD1. Germline loops: CDR1 SGHVS, CDR2 FQNEAQ. The CDR3 loop spans 19 amino acids. The V segment lost 5 bases and the J segment 7 bases; nucleotides outside the gene matches: 19. The CDR3 here is CASSTRTGGGRDASNTIYF. In DNA, the CDR3 is TGTGCCAGCAGCACACGGACAGGGGGCGGCAGGGACGCGAGCAACACCATATATTTT.

This clonotype was counted ten times or more. The chain carries TRBV13 and TRBJ2-7; the D gene is possibly TRBD1 (6 bases). The length of the CDR3 is 15 residues. The germline V gene encodes CDR1 PRHDT and CDR2 FYEKMQ (reference sequence). Trimming pared 2 bases from V and 5 bases from J, leaving 16 bases between. For the CDR3, the DNA is TGTGCCAGCAGCTTATGGCAGGGGACGGGCGACGAGCAGTACTTC. Protein product: CASSLWQGTGDEQYF.

The CDR3: CASSQTPGQGEDIQYF. The CDR3 DNA reads as TGTGCCAGCAGCCAAACCCCGGGACAGGGAGAGGACATTCAGTACTTC. This rearrangement joins TRBV14 to TRBJ2-4; 9 bases agree with TRBD1. The CDR3 sequence is 16 residues long. Trimming cost V 2 bases and J 8 bases; bases outside gene matches: 10. Germline-derived CDR1 and CDR2 are SGHDN and FVKESK.

Comment on this clonotype: This likely traces to a read error, being one base from a far larger clone. The V and J genes are TRBV6-1 and TRBJ1-2; 10 nucleotides agree with TRBD1. This CDR3 spans 15 amino acids. Germline V gene data show CDR1 as MNHNS and CDR2 as SASEGT. V lost 4 bases, J lost 3 bases, and 5 bases stayed unmatched. The CDR3 loop is CASSGSGTGDYGYTF. The CDR3 DNA sequence: TGTGCCAGCAGTGGATCAGGGACAGGGGACTATGGCTACACCTTC.

The rearrangement uses TRBV11-2 and TRBJ1-2, with D possibly TRBD1 on 6 matching bases. V gave up 4 bases and J gave up 2 bases, with 23 bases separating them. Germline values: CDR1 SGHAT, CDR2 FQNNGV. CDR3 length: 18 amino acids. In nucleotides, the CDR3 is TGTGCCAGCAGCTCACTAGCGGGGGGCGCGATTAAGAACTATGGCTACACCTTC. Translating gives CASSSLAGGAIKNYGYTF.

There are a few counts of this clonotype. The chain recombines TRBV9 with TRBJ1-2, with D possibly TRBD1 on 5 matching bases. This CDR3 comprises 16 residues. Trimming shortened V by 2 bases and J by 0 bases, and 14 bases separated the two germline ends. Germline assignment: CDR1 SGDLS and CDR2 YYNGEE. The CDR3 nucleotides are TGTGCCAGCAGCGTGAGTGTGTGGGGACCTAACTATGGCTACACCTTC. It translates to CASSVSVWGPNYGYTF.